This record covers a single T cell receptor beta chain. This entry belongs to a study of cytomegalovirus exposure and HLA in healthy donors. Germline loops: CDR1 SNHLY, CDR2 FYNNEI. The junction had 4 bases not matched to a gene; V was cut back by 5 bases and J by 4 bases. CDR3 length equals 14 residues. Amplification used 60 Vbeta primers and 13 Jbeta primers. Only in-frame clones appear in the TCRdb table, and some are missing; sequencing was by immunoSEQ multiplex PCR. The data contain around 200,000 clones, roughly 80% of them singletons. The sequencing sample was made of PBMCs. The genes are TRBV2 and TRBJ1-4, with 7 bases lining up with TRBD1. This sequence originates from a female donor in good health and CMV-seronegative. The CDR3 spells CASSRGPINEKLFF. As DNA, the CDR3 is TGTGCCAGCAGTAGGGGGCCCATTAATGAAAAACTGTTTTTT. Full variable domain (outside the CDR3, taken from reference TRBV2 and TRBJ1-4): EPEVTQTPSHQVTQMGQEVILRCVPISNHLYFYWYRQILGQKVEFLVSFYNNEISEKSEIFDDQFSVERPDGSNFTLKIRSTKLEDSAMYFCASSRGPINEKLFFGSGTQLSVL.